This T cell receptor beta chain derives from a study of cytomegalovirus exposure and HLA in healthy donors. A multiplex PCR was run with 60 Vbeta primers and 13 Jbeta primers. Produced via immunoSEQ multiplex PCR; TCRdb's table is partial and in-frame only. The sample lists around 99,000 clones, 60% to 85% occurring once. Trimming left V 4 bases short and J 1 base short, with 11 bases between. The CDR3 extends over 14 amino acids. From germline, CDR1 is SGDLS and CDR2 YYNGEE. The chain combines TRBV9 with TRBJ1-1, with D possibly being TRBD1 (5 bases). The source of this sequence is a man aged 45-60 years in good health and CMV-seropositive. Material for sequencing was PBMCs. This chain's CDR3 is CASSPRGRNTEAFF. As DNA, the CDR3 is TGTGCCAGCAGCCCTAGGGGTAGGAACACTGAAGCTTTCTTT.